These T cell receptor beta chains were read from a single sample in a study of beta chain features in type 1 diabetes. TCRdb keeps only in-frame clones here, not all; method: immunoSEQ multiplex PCR. This sample has under 130,000 clones; approximately 30% occur once, and the top ten carry 0.5% to 0.55%. Specimen: central memory CD4+ T cells from blood. The receptors come from a woman under 30 with type 1 diabetes. Both conserved end residues are part of each CDR3. A D gene is named only where the DNA matches it firmly. Size values are once, few and many counts, or a class for expanded clones, and some rows have none.

j_gene	v_gene	abundance	d_gene	CDR3nt	CDR3aa
TRBJ2-5	TRBV27	NA	TRBD2	TGTGCCAGCAGTTTAGGAGCGGGAGTTGGGGAAGAGACCCAGTACTTC	CASSLGAGVGEETQYF
TRBJ2-3	TRBV19	NA	NA	TGTGCCAGTAGTCCCTACAGGGTTAGCACAGATACGCAGTATTTT	CASSPYRVSTDTQYF
TRBJ1-1	TRBV18	NA	NA	TGTGCCAGCTCACCGCAAGGACAGTACACTGAAGCTTTCTTT	CASSPQGQYTEAFF
TRBJ2-3	TRBV2	few	NA	TGTGCCAGCAGTGAGGGAGGCACAGATACGCAGTATTTT	CASSEGGTDTQYF
TRBJ2-1	TRBV6-5	NA	TRBD2	TGTGCCAGCAGTTACCCGGGAGGGCCCGAGCAGTTCTTC	CASSYPGGPEQFF
TRBJ2-1	TRBV20-1	NA	NA	TGCAGTGCCGGACTCAATGAGCAGTTCTTC	CSAGLNEQFF
TRBJ1-3	TRBV10-3	NA	TRBD1	TGTGCCATCAGTGGTACAGGGGCAGGCCTCGGAAACACCATATATTTT	CAISGTGAGLGNTIYF
TRBJ2-1	TRBV27	NA	TRBD2	TGTGCCAGCAGAGGGACTAGCGGGAGAGGGCGTGAGCAGTTCTTC	CASRGTSGRGREQFF
TRBJ2-3	TRBV5-1	few	NA	TGCGCCAGCACCCCTGGACAGAGCACAGATACGCAGTATTTT	CASTPGQSTDTQYF
TRBJ2-3	TRBV7-3	few	TRBD1	TGTGCCAGCAGTAAACAGGGGGGCAATGGGAATACGCAGTATTTT	CASSKQGGNGNTQYF
TRBJ2-4	TRBV5-4	NA	NA	TGTGCCAGCAGCCCCGGGGGTGAGCTAGCCAAAAACATTCAGTACTTC	CASSPGGELAKNIQYF
TRBJ2-1	TRBV4-2	NA	NA	TGTGCCAGCAGCCAAGTCCACGGTTCTGAGCAGTTCTTC	CASSQVHGSEQFF
TRBJ1-3	TRBV30	few	NA	TGTGCCTGGAGTGTTCAGGGAACGGGAAACACCATATATTTT	CAWSVQGTGNTIYF
TRBJ1-5	TRBV15	NA	NA	TGTGCCACCCGGCTGACGGGGGGGATGACTAAAGGGGCCAATCAGCCCCAGCATTTT	CATRLTGGMTKGANQPQHF
TRBJ1-5	TRBV7-8	few	TRBD1	TGTGCCAGCAGCCCCCCCCGGACAGGTAGCAATCAGCCCCAGCATTTT	CASSPPRTGSNQPQHF
TRBJ2-3	TRBV28	NA	NA	TGTGCCAGCAGTGTAATCACAGATACGCAGTATTTT	CASSVITDTQYF
TRBJ1-5	TRBV5-4	NA	NA	TGTGCCAGCAGCCTTGACAGGAGCAATCAGCCCCAGCATTTT	CASSLDRSNQPQHF
TRBJ2-1	TRBV5-1	few	NA	TGCGCCAGCAGCCCGCGACTAGGCAATGAGCAGTTCTTC	CASSPRLGNEQFF
TRBJ1-5	TRBV6-1	NA	NA	TGTGCCAGCACGGACGGAGGACGTCAGCCCCAGCATTTT	CASTDGGRQPQHF
TRBJ1-1	TRBV29-1	NA	NA	TGCAGCGTTGAAGATCGTCAACGCGGAATGGGCACTGAAGCTTTCTTT	CSVEDRQRGMGTEAFF
TRBJ2-7	TRBV27	few	TRBD1	TGTGCCAGCAGTGGCGGGACAGGGACTTTCTCCTACGAGCAGTACTTC	CASSGGTGTFSYEQYF
TRBJ1-1	TRBV5-1	NA	NA	TGCGCCAGCAGCATTACGGACAGTACGAACACTGAAGCTTTCTTT	CASSITDSTNTEAFF